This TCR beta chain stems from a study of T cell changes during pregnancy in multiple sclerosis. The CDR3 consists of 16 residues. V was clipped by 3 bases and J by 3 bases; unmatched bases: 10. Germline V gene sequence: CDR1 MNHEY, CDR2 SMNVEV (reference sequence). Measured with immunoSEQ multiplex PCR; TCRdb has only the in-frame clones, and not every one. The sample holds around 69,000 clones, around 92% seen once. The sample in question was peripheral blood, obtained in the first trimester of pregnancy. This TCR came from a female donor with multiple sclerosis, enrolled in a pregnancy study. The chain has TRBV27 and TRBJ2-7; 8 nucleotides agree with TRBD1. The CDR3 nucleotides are TGTGCCAGCAGTTTTGCAGGACAGGGTTTCGTCTACGAGCAGTACTTC. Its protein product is CASSFAGQGFVYEQYF.